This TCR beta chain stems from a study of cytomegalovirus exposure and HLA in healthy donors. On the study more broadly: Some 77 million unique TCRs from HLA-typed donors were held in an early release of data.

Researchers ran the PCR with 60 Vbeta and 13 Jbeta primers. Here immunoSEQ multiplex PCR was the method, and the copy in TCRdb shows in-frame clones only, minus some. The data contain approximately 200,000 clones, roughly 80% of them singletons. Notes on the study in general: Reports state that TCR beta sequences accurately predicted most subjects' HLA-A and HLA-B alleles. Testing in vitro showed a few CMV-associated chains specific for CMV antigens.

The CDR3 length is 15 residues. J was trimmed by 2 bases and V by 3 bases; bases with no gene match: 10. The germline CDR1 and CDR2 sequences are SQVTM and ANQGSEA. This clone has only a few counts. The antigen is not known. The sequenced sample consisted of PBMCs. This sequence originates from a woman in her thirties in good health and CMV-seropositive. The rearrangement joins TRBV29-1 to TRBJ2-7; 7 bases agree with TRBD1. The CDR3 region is CSVEVFGDSPYEQYF. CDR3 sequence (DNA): TGCAGCGTTGAGGTGTTCGGGGACAGTCCCTACGAGCAGTACTTC.